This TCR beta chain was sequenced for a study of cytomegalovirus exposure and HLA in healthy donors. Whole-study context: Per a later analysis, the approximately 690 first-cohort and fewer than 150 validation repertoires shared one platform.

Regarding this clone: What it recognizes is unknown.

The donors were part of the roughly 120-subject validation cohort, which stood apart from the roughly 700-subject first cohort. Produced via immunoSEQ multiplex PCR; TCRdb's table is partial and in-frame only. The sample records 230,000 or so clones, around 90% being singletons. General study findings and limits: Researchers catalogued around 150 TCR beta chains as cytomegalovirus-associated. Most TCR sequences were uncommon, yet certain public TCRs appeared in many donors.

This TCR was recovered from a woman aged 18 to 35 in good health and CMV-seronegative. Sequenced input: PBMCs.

This chain's CDR3 is CASSEVRVRDTQYF. The CDR3 DNA reads as TGTGCCAGCAGTGAAGTCAGGGTTCGGGATACGCAGTATTTT. The chain joins TRBV6-1 to TRBJ2-3, with a tentative D call TRBD1 (5 bases). The V end lost 1 base, the J end lost 6 bases, and 11 bases lay between the germline ends. The CDR3 is made up of 14 amino acids. The germline V gene encodes CDR1 MNHNS and CDR2 SASEGT.